This TCR beta chain is from a study of blood T cells in healthy people across ages. The CDR3 has 16 amino acids. Looked up from germline, CDR1 is LGHDT and CDR2 is YNNKEL (reference sequence). With 4 bases clipped from V and 1 base from J, the junction kept 7 bases outside the gene matches. A second PCR of roughly 7 to 11 cycles used a sample-barcoded 5' primer and a J-beta primer mix. One entry per CDR3 protein, called by TCRdb with MiXCR from the 5' RACE reads. The table includes 540,000 or so distinct CDR3 sequences, less than 25% detected once. The same data also contributed to another study, on T cells of mothers and their children.

Sequencing input: blood. The TCR originated in a boy aged 10-17 years in good health. V is TRBV3-1 and J is TRBJ2-3; 8 positions agree with TRBD2. CDR3 sequence: CASSPVLREGTDTQYF. DNA of the CDR3: TGTGCCAGCAGCCCCGTTTTGCGGGAGGGCACAGATACGCAGTATTTT.